This TCR beta chain was retrieved from a study of chemoradiotherapy in HPV16-positive cancers (dated 2022 in TCRdb). With regard to the full study: Using functional T-cell assays on cells from a couple of HPV16-positive patients, the researchers defined candidate HPV-specific T-cell clones and common TCR motifs. Whether T-cell immunity against the HPV oncoproteins E6 and E7 changes during chemoradiotherapy and whether survival is affected by this immunity were examined in the study. The candidate HPV-specific TCRs and motifs were then tracked in TCR repertoires from 86 patients with HPV-related cancers. General findings and caveats noted by the study authors: Expansion of candidate HPV-specific clones and E7-related TCR motifs was observed in the tumor microenvironment during treatment, whereas no such expansion was observed for non-HPV-specific T cells. In HPV16-positive patients, expansion of HPV-responsive T cells during chemoradiotherapy was found to be associated with improved recurrence-free survival. Only a couple of HPV16-positive patients were used to derive the functional definition of HPV-specific T cells, and the survival association was reported for HPV16-positive patients.

Trimming takes 3 bases from V and 3 bases from J, and the germline ends sit 6 bases apart. Sequences SGHTA (CDR1) and FQGNSA (CDR2) are obtained from the germline V gene. The CDR3 numbers 13 residues from cysteine through phenylalanine. Of all the DNA, just the CDR3 is kept, 39 bases in frame from base 1. Repertoires were sampled multiple times during chemoradiotherapy, which allowed clonal expansion in the tumor microenvironment to be followed. Receptor amplification or capture employed the immunoSEQ multiplex PCR assay. In TCRdb, the immuneACCESS table is reduced to in-frame sequences with V and J assigned. These tables do not hold every clone; where another copy was compared, an unresolved V gene accounts for under half, and the others remain unexplained. This sample gives 8,500 to 9,000 clones in total; about 71% of them show up just once. About 8.5% of the sample is taken by the ten largest.

Regarding this clone: Its antigen is not yet known. Per-base quality was not reported, and no clone a single base away is much larger than it.

The V and J genes are TRBV7-2 and TRBJ2-1; there is no confident call for the D gene. The sample was taken from a patient who underwent chemoradiotherapy. The clonotype was recovered from a human donor with HPV-associated anogenital cancer. The CDR3 protein is CASSFEGYNEQFF. The DNA is TGTGCCAGCAGCTTCGAAGGCTACAATGAGCAGTTCTTC.